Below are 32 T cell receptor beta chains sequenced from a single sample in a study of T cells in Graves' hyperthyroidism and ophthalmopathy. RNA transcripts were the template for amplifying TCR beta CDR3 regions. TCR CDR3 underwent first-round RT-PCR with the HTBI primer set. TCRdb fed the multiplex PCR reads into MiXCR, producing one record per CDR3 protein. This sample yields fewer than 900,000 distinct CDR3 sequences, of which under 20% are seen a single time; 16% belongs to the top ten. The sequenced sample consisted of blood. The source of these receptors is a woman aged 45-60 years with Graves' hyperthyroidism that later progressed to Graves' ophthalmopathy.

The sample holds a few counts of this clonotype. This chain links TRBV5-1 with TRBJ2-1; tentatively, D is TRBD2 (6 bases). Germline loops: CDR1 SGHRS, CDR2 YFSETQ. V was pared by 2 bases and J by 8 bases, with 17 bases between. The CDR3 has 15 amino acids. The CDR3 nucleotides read TGCGCCAGCAGCTTTTCTTTTTATTCGGGGGATGAGCAGTTCTTC. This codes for CASSFSFYSGDEQFF.

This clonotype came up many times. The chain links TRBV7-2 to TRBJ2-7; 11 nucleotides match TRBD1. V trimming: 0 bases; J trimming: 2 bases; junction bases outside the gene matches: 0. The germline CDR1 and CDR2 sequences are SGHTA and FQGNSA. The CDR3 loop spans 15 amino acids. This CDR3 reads CASSLADRGPYEQYF. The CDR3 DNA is TGTGCCAGCAGCTTAGCGGACAGGGGGCCCTACGAGCAGTACTTC.

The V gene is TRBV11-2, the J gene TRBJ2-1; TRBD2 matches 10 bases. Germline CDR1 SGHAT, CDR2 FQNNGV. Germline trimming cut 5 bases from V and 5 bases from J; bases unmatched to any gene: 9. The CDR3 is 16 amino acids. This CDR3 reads CASSQGGLAKNNEQFF. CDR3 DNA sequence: TGTGCCAGCAGCCAGGGGGGACTAGCGAAGAACAATGAGCAGTTCTTC.

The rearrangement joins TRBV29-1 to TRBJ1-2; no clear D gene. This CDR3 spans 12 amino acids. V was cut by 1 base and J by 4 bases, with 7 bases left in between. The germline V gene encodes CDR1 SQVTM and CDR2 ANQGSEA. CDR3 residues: CSVEVVSYGYTF. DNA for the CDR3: TGCAGCGTTGAAGTTGTCAGCTATGGCTACACCTTC.

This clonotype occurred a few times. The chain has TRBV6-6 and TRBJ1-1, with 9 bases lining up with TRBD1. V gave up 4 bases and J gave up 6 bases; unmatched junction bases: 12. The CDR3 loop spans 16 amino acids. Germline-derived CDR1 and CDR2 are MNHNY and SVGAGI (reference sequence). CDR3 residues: CASSLTLSTGGSEAFF. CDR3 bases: TGTGCCAGCAGTTTGACCCTCTCGACAGGGGGATCTGAAGCTTTCTTT.

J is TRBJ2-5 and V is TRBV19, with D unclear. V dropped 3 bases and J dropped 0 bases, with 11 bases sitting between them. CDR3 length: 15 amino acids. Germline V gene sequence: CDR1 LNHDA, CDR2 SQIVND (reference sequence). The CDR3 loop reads CASSIGRADQETQYF. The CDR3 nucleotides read TGTGCCAGTAGTATTGGGCGCGCGGACCAAGAGACCCAGTACTTC.

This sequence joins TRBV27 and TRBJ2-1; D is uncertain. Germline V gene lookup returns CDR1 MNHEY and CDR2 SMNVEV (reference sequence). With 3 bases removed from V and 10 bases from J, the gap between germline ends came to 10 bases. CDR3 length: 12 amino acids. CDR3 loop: CASSFPVGEQFF. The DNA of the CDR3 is TGTGCCAGCAGTTTCCCGGTGGGGGAGCAGTTCTTC.

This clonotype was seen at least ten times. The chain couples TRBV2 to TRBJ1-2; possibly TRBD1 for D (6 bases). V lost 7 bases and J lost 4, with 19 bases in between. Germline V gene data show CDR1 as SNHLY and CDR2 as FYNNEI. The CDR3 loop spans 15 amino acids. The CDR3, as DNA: TGTGCCAGCAACCCCGGGACACCAAACAGCTATGGCTACACCTTC. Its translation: CASNPGTPNSYGYTF.

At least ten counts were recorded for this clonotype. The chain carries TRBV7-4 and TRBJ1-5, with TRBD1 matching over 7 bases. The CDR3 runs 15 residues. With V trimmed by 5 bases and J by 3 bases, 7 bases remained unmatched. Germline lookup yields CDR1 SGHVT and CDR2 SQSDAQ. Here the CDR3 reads CASSPGTAANQPQHF. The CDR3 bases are TGTGCCAGCAGCCCCGGGACAGCTGCCAATCAGCCCCAGCATTTT.

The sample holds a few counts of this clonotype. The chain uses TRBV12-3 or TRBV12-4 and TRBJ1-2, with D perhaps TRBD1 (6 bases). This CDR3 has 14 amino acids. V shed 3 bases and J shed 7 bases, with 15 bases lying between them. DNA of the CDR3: TGTGCCAGCAGTTTTCAGGGGAATGAGTTTGGCTACACCTTC. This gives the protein CASSFQGNEFGYTF.

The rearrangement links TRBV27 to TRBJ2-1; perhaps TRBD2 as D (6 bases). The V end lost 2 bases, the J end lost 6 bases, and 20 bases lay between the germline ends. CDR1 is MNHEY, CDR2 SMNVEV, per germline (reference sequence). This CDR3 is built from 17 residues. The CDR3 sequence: CASSLGALTSRFNEQFF. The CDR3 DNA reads TGTGCCAGCAGTTTAGGGGCCCTGACTAGTAGATTCAATGAGCAGTTCTTC.

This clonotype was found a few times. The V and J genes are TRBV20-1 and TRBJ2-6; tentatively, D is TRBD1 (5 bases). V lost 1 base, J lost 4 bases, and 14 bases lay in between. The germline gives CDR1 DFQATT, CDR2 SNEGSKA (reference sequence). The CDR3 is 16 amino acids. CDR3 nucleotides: TGCAGTGCTAGAGCACGGCCAGGGTCAGGGGCCAACGTCCTGACTTTC. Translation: CSARARPGSGANVLTF.

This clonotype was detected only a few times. DNA of the CDR3: TGTGCCACCCTAGCGGGTGGGGTAGAGACCCAGTACTTC. It yields the protein CATLAGGVETQYF. The chain joins TRBV6-1 to TRBJ2-5; 8 bases map to TRBD2. Germline assignment: CDR1 MNHNS and CDR2 SASEGT. The CDR3 spans 13 residues. V trimming: 10 bases; J trimming: 4 bases; junction bases outside the gene matches: 8.

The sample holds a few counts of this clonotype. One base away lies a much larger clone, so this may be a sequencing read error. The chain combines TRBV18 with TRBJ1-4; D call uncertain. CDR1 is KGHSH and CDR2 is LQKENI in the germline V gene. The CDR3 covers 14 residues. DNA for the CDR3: TGTGCCAGCTCATCACCGGGCTCGGTTGAAAAACTGTTTTTT. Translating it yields CASSSPGSVEKLFF.

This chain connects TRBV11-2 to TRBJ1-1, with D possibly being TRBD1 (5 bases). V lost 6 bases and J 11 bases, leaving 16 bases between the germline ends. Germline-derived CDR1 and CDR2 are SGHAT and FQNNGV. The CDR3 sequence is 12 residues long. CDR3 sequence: CASSFDSFFAFF. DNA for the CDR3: TGTGCCAGCAGTTTCGACAGTTTTTTCGCTTTCTTT.

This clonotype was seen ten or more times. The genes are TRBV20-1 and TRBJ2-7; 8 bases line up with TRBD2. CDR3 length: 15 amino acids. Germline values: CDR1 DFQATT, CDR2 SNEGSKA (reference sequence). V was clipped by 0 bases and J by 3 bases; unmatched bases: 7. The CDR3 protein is CSARDPAGAIYEQYF. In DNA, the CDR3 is TGCAGTGCTAGAGATCCAGCGGGGGCTATCTACGAGCAGTACTTC.

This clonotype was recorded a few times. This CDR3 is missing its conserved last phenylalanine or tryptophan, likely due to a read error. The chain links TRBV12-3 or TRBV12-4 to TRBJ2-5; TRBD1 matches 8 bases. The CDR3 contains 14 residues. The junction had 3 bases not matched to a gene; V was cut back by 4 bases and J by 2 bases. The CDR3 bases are TGTGCCAGCAGTTCCGGACAGGGACAAGAGACCCAGTACCTC. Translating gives CASSSGQGQETQYL.

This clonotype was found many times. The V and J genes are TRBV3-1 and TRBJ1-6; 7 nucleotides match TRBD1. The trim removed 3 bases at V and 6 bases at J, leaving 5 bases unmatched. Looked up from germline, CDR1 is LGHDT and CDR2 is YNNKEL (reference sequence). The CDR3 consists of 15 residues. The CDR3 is CASSQLSGGNSPLHF. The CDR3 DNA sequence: TGTGCCAGCAGCCAGTTATCAGGGGGTAATTCACCCCTCCACTTT.

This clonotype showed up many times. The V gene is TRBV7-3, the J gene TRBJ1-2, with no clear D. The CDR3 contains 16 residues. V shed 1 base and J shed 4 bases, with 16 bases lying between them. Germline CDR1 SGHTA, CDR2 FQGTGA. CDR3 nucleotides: TGTGCCAGCAGCTTAAAGGCCCGGCAGGCATTCTATGGCTACACCTTC. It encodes CASSLKARQAFYGYTF.

The CDR3 protein is CASSIQGANEKLFF. DNA of the CDR3: TGTGCCAGCAGCATACAGGGGGCTAATGAAAAACTGTTTTTT. V gene TRBV12-3 or TRBV12-4 combines with J gene TRBJ1-4, with TRBD1 matching 8 bases. The CDR3 loop spans 14 amino acids. The V segment lost 6 bases and the J segment 3 bases; nucleotides outside the gene matches: 3.

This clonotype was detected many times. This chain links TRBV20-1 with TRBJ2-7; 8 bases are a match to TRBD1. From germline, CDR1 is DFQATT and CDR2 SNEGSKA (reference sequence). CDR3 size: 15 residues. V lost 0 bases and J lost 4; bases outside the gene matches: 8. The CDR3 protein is CSARDPQGALYEQYF. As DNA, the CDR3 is TGCAGTGCTAGAGATCCCCAGGGGGCGCTTTACGAGCAGTACTTC.

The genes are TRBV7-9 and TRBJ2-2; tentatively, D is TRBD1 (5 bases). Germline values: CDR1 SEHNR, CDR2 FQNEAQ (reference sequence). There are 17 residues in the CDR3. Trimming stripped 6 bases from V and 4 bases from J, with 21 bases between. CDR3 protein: CASSYDTPADSTGELFF. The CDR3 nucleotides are TGTGCCAGCAGTTATGACACCCCAGCCGACAGCACCGGGGAGCTGTTTTTT.

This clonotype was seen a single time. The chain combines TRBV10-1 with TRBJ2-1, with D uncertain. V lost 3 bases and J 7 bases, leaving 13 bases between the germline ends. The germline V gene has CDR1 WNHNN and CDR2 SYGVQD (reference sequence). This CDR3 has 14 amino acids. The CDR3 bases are TGCGCCAGCAGTGAAGAGGCTCGGGTGAATGAGCAGTTCTTC. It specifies CASSEEARVNEQFF.

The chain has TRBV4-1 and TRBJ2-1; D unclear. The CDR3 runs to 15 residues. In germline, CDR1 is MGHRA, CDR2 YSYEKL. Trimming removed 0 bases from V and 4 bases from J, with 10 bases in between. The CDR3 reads CASSQDRSAYNEQFF. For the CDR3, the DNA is TGCGCCAGCAGCCAAGACAGGTCGGCTTACAATGAGCAGTTCTTC.

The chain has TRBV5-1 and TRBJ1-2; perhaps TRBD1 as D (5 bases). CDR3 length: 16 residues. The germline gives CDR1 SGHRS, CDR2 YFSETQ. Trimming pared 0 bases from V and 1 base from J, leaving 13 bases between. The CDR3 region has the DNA TGCGCCAGCAGCTTGGAAGTAGGGGCCAATAACTATGGCTACACCTTC. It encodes CASSLEVGANNYGYTF. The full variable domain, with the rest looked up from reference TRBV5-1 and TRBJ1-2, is KAGVTQTPRYLIKTRGQQVTLSCSPISGHRSVSWYQQTPGQGLQFLFEYFSETQRNKGNFPGRFSGRQFSNSRSEMNVSTLELGDSALYLCASSLEVGANNYGYTFGSGTRLTVV.

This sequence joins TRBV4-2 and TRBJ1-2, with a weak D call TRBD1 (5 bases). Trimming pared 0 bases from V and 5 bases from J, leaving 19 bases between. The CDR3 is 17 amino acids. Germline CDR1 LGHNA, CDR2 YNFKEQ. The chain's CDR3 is CASSQEGRRGGLYGYTF. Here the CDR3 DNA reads TGTGCCAGCAGCCAAGAAGGGCGGCGGGGGGGACTGTATGGCTACACCTTC.

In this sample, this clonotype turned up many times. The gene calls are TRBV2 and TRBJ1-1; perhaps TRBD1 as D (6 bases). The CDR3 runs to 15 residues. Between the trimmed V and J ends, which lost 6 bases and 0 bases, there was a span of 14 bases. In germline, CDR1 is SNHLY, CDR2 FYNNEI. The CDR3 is CASRPGGGVNTEAFF. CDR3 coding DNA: TGTGCCAGCAGACCGGGGGGCGGGGTGAACACTGAAGCTTTCTTT.

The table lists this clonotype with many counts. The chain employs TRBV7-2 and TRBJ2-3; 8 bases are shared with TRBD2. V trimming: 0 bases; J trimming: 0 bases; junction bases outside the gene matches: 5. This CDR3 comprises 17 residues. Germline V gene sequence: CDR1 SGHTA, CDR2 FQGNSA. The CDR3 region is CASSLATTSASTDTQYF. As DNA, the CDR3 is TGTGCCAGCAGCTTAGCGACGACTAGCGCTAGCACAGATACGCAGTATTTT.

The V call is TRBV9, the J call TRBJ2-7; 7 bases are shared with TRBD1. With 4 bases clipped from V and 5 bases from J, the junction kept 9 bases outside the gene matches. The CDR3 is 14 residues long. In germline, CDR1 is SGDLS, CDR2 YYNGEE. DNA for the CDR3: TGTGCCAGCAGCTTTACAGGGGAAGGAAACGAGCAGTACTTC. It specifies CASSFTGEGNEQYF.

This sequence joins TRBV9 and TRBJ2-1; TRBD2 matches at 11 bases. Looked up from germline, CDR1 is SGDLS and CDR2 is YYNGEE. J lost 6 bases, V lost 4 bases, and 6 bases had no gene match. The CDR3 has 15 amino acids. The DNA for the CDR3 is TGTGCCAGCAGCCCGGGACTAGCGGTAGGCAATGAGCAGTTCTTC. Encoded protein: CASSPGLAVGNEQFF.

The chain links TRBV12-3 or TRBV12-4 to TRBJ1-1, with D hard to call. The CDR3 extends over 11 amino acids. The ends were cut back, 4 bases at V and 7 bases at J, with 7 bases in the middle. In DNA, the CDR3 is TGTGCCAGCAGTTGGAGCAGTGAAGCTTTCTTT. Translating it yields CASSWSSEAFF.

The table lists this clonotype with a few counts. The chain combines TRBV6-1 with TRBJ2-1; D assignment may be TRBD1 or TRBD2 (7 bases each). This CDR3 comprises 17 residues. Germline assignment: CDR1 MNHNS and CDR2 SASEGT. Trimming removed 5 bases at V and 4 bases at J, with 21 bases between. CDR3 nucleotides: TGTGCCAGCAGTTCGACTAGCAGGGGGGTTAGGTACAATGAGCAGTTCTTC. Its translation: CASSSTSRGVRYNEQFF.